These T cell receptor beta chains were read from a single sample in a study of T-cell memory formation after mild COVID-19. TCRdb reprocessed the 5' RACE reads via MiXCR and lists one record per CDR3 protein. Here the sample spans about 210,000 distinct CDR3 sequences, over 9.5% being singletons. Sequenced: PBMCs or a T cell subset sorted from them (not recorded which). These receptors were taken from a man aged 18 to 35 who had mild COVID-19 (a few samples of this study predate the infection). Cell type and time point are not known. Both conserved end residues are part of each CDR3. Fields, in order: J gene, V gene, D gene, clone size, CDR3 protein, CDR3 DNA. A D gene is named only where the DNA matches it firmly. Clone size appears in some rows only: once, few, many, or a class for an expanded clone.

>TRBJ2-7|TRBV12-3/TRBV12-4|.|many
CASSQWTTEPSF
TGTGCCAGCAGTCAGTGGACTACCGAGCCGAGCTTC
>TRBJ1-2|TRBV7-2|.|few
CASSSVIIGGHYSSYGYTF
TGTGCCAGCAGCTCAGTTATTATCGGGGGCCATTATTCTAGCTATGGCTACACCTTC
>TRBJ1-3|TRBV4-3|.|once
CASSSPGPRSGNTIYF
TGCGCCAGCAGCTCCCCAGGGCCCCGCTCTGGAAACACCATATATTTT
>TRBJ1-6|TRBV5-4|.|.
CASSPDMRVNSPLHF
TGTGCCAGCAGCCCTGACATGAGGGTTAATTCACCCCTCCACTTT
>TRBJ1-5|TRBV20-1|.|.
CSARSSERQPQHF
TGCAGTGCTAGAAGCTCGGAAAGGCAGCCCCAGCATTTT
>TRBJ1-5|TRBV5-1|.|few
CASSFDGPYSNQPQHF
TGCGCCAGCAGCTTTGACGGACCCTATAGCAATCAGCCCCAGCATTTT
>TRBJ2-7|TRBV6-5|.|.
CASRVAVGDEQYF
TGTGCCAGCAGGGTTGCGGTAGGGGACGAGCAGTACTTC
>TRBJ1-5|TRBV18|TRBD1|.
CASSPNRGPSEPQHF
TGTGCCAGCTCACCGAACAGGGGGCCCTCAGAGCCCCAGCATTTT
>TRBJ2-3|TRBV7-3|TRBD2|many
CASSRLGGSSSTDTQYF
TGTGCCAGCAGCCGCCTGGGGGGGAGTTCTAGCACAGATACGCAGTATTTT
>TRBJ2-7|TRBV12-3/TRBV12-4|.|.
CASSISYEQYF
TGTGCCAGCAGCATAAGCTACGAGCAGTACTTC
>TRBJ1-5|TRBV3-1|.|.
CASSQGRAPNQPQHF
TGTGCCAGCAGCCAAGGTCGGGCCCCCAATCAGCCCCAGCATTTT